This paragraph reports one T cell receptor beta chain. Its antigen is unidentified. These data belong to a study of T-cell memory formation after mild COVID-19. Overall study context: TCR clusters were largely donor specific. Study findings and constraints: Clones contracting across day 15 to 85 had a balanced CD4/CD8 profile; later expanding clones leaned CD4+. CD4+ contracting clones were mainly CM and EM; CD8+ ones, EMRA.

TCRdb re-called the 5' RACE reads through MiXCR, storing one row per CDR3 protein. The sample comprises around 150,000 distinct CDR3 sequences, roughly 31% of which are singletons, and around 12% rests with the top ten. The V segment lost 5 bases and the J segment 8 bases; nucleotides outside the gene matches: 4. CDR1 is SGHTA, CDR2 FQGTGA, per germline. The CDR3 contains 13 residues. This receptor was identified in an adult woman who had mild COVID-19 (a few samples of this study predate the infection). Cell type and time point are not known. The sequenced sample was PBMCs or a T cell subset sorted from them (not recorded which). The chain couples TRBV7-3 to TRBJ2-1; 9 nucleotides match TRBD1. The CDR3 DNA is TGTGCCAGCAGCAAACAGGGGGCGGATGAGCAGTTCTTC. Amino acids: CASSKQGADEQFF.